A single sample is the source of the 32 T cell receptor beta chains below, sequenced in a study of T cell changes during pregnancy in multiple sclerosis. Produced via immunoSEQ multiplex PCR; TCRdb's table is partial and in-frame only. Of over 20,000 clones in the sample, about 88% are singletons; the top ten hold roughly 7.7%. Sequences were derived from CD8+ T cells from peripheral blood mononuclear cells, sampled after pregnancy. The receptors shown here come from a female donor with multiple sclerosis, enrolled in a pregnancy study.

The chain has TRBV19 and TRBJ1-1; no reliable D call. CDR1 is LNHDA, CDR2 SQIVND, per germline (reference sequence). V lost 9 bases to trimming and J lost 6 bases, with 17 bases between them. The CDR3 runs 13 residues. The CDR3 nucleotides are TGTGCCAGCGTTCCGGGTCAGTGGGCTGAAGCTTTCTTT. Residues: CASVPGQWAEAFF.

This clone was detected only once. The rearrangement links TRBV7-2 to TRBJ2-1, with D possibly TRBD1 on 5 matching bases. V lost 1 base and J 8 bases, leaving 15 bases between the germline ends. CDR1 and CDR2 (germline): SGHTA, FQGNSA. This CDR3 has 15 amino acids. DNA for the CDR3: TGTGCCAGCAGCTTAGGCCAGGGATCCCGGGATGAGCAGTTCTTC. Its protein product is CASSLGQGSRDEQFF.

V gene TRBV10-2 combines with J gene TRBJ1-5, with 9 bases lining up with TRBD1. Trimming at V came to 5 bases and at J to 2 bases, leaving 10 bases not matched to a gene. The CDR3 runs to 17 residues. Germline V gene data show CDR1 as WSHSY and CDR2 as SAAADI. The CDR3 DNA follows: TGCGCCAGCAGTTTAATTCTATGGACAGGGGGCAATCAGCCCCAGCATTTT. This translates into CASSLILWTGGNQPQHF.

This CDR3 reads CASSTGQQNQPQHF. The CDR3 DNA is TGTGCCAGCAGCACGGGACAGCAAAATCAGCCCCAGCATTTT. This sequence joins TRBV5-5 and TRBJ1-5; 7 bases are a match to TRBD1. With V trimmed by 4 bases and J by 4 bases, 5 bases remained unmatched. This CDR3 region has 14 residues. Germline V gives CDR1 SGHKS, CDR2 YYEKEE (reference sequence).

The chain employs TRBV6-4 and TRBJ2-1; 8 bases agree with TRBD1. This CDR3 region has 14 residues. Germline assignment: CDR1 MRHNA and CDR2 SNTAGT. J lost 8 bases, V lost 4 bases, and 7 bases had no gene match. The CDR3 loop reads CASSATGAQDEQFF. As DNA, the CDR3 is TGTGCCAGCAGTGCGACAGGGGCGCAGGATGAGCAGTTCTTC.

The rearrangement joins TRBV29-1 to TRBJ2-3; D remains ambiguous. The germline CDR1 and CDR2 sequences are SQVTM and ANQGSEA. The CDR3 extends over 12 amino acids. The ends were cut back, 4 bases at V and 3 bases at J, with 8 bases in the middle. The CDR3 DNA is TGCAGCGTTGTCGACACAACAGATACGCAGTATTTT. Translation gives CSVVDTTDTQYF.

V gene TRBV28 combines with J gene TRBJ2-7; D is undetermined. Per the germline V gene, CDR1 is MDHEN and CDR2 is SYDVKM. This CDR3 has 12 amino acids. Trimming pared 7 bases from V and 3 bases from J, leaving 10 bases between. CDR3 loop: CASKHPGYEQYF. The CDR3 coding sequence is TGTGCCAGCAAGCACCCCGGCTACGAGCAGTACTTC.

The rearrangement uses TRBV6-1 and TRBJ1-1; D is ambiguous. Germline loops: CDR1 MNHNS, CDR2 SASEGT. This CDR3 region has 11 residues. V lost 3 bases and J lost 4, with 3 bases in between. The CDR3 spells CASSDSTEAFF. The CDR3 DNA follows: TGTGCCAGCAGTGATAGCACTGAAGCTTTCTTT.

The CDR3 DNA is TGTGCCAGCAGCTTCTTAATGGGACAGGGAAAGGATCATGAGCAGTTCTTC. Protein: CASSFLMGQGKDHEQFF. The genes are TRBV7-9 and TRBJ2-1, with 9 bases that match TRBD1. The V gene end was trimmed by 3 bases and the J gene end by 8 bases; junction bases not matched to a gene: 14. The CDR3 totals 17 residues. Germline V gene sequence: CDR1 SEHNR, CDR2 FQNEAQ (reference sequence). Looking up the rest from reference TRBV7-9 and TRBJ2-1 gives the full variable domain: DTGVSQNPRHKITKRGQNVTFRCDPISEHNRLYWYRQTLGQGPEFLTYFQNEAQLEKSRLLSDRFSAERPKGSFSTLEIQRTEQGDSAMYLCASSFLMGQGKDHEQFFGPGTRLTVL.

The gene calls are TRBV10-3 and TRBJ2-7; possible D gene TRBD2, 6 bases. From germline, CDR1 is ENHRY and CDR2 SYGVKD. Trimming removed 0 bases at V and 6 bases at J, with 18 bases between. There are 16 residues in the CDR3. The CDR3 loop is CAISESLGGRGCEQYF. The CDR3 coding sequence is TGTGCCATCAGTGAGTCCCTTGGGGGGAGAGGATGCGAGCAGTACTTC.

V and J are TRBV28 and TRBJ1-5; D might be TRBD1 (5 bases). Germline V gene data show CDR1 as MDHEN and CDR2 as SYDVKM. This CDR3 is 15 amino acids long. V dropped 4 bases and J dropped 7 bases, with 17 bases sitting between them. CDR3 region: CASSWGEGWGQPQHF. For the CDR3, the DNA is TGTGCCAGCAGTTGGGGGGAGGGGTGGGGGCAGCCCCAGCATTTT.

This chain joins TRBV5-4 and TRBJ2-7; 7 nucleotides agree with TRBD1. Germline CDR1 is SGHNT and CDR2 is YYREEE (reference sequence). The CDR3 runs 13 residues. The ends lost 4 bases at V and 3 bases at J; junction bases unmatched: 4. The CDR3 sequence: CASSTRQGYEQYF. CDR3 in DNA: TGTGCCAGCAGCACCCGACAGGGCTACGAGCAGTACTTC.

The V gene is TRBV1, the J gene TRBJ2-1; the tabulated D call, TRBD2, remains unverified against the DNA. TRBV1 is recorded as a pseudogene. The CDR3 consists of 17 residues. Written as DNA, the CDR3 is TGCACCAGCAGCCCACTTTCCGGGAAGAGCTCCTACAATGAGCAGTTCTTC. Translation gives CTSSPLSGKSSYNEQFF.

The chain links TRBV7-6 to TRBJ1-1; no clear D gene. The CDR3 extends over 14 amino acids. With 5 bases removed from V and 0 bases from J, the gap between germline ends came to 10 bases. Germline V gene lookup returns CDR1 SGHVS and CDR2 FNYEAQ. The CDR3 here is CASSMAGLNTEAFF. In DNA form, the CDR3 reads TGTGCCAGCAGCATGGCTGGGCTGAACACTGAAGCTTTCTTT.

This clone appeared once. The chain couples TRBV11-3 to TRBJ2-5; a possible D gene is TRBD2 (6 bases). This CDR3 is 14 amino acids long. Germline-derived CDR1 and CDR2 are SGHNT and YENEEA. V gave up 4 bases and J gave up 3 bases, with 12 bases separating them. CDR3 nucleotide sequence: TGTGCCAGCAGCTCGATGGAGGGAGAAGAGACCCAGTACTTC. Translated, it gives CASSSMEGEETQYF.

A few counts support this clone. The chain has TRBV5-1 and TRBJ1-1; 8 bases fit TRBD1. Germline trimming cut 6 bases from V and 3 bases from J; bases unmatched to any gene: 4. Per the germline V gene, CDR1 is SGHRS and CDR2 is YFSETQ. CDR3 length: 13 amino acids. In DNA, the CDR3 is TGCGCCAGCACAGACAGGGGATACACTGAAGCTTTCTTT. Protein sequence: CASTDRGYTEAFF.

The chain carries TRBV21-1 and TRBJ2-7; TRBD1 is taken as the D call from the table, unchecked against the DNA. TRBV21-1 is noted as a pseudogene. The CDR3 totals 16 residues. The CDR3 sequence is CASSANKDRATYEQYF. CDR3 nucleotide sequence: TGTGCCAGCAGCGCAAATAAGGACAGGGCAACCTACGAGCAGTACTTC.

The genes are TRBV5-1 and TRBJ2-7, with 14 nucleotides matching TRBD2. Germline lookup yields CDR1 SGHRS and CDR2 YFSETQ. After removal of 1 base from V and 2 bases from J, the junction contained 2 bases not matched to a gene. The CDR3 runs 16 residues. The DNA of the CDR3 is TGCGCCAGCAGCTTGACGGGACTAGCGGGAGCCTACGAGCAGTACTTC. Translation gives CASSLTGLAGAYEQYF.

The chain has TRBV9 and TRBJ2-1, with 9 bases lining up with TRBD2. From germline, CDR1 is SGDLS and CDR2 YYNGEE. This CDR3 spans 15 amino acids. With V trimmed by 4 bases and J by 7 bases, 9 bases remained unmatched. The CDR3 DNA sequence: TGTGCCAGCAGCCCCCGGCGGGAGGGCTCAAATGAGCAGTTCTTC. It encodes CASSPRREGSNEQFF. The whole variable domain, filled in from reference TRBV9 and TRBJ2-1, reads DSGVTQTPKHLITATGQRVTLRCSPRSGDLSVYWYQQSLDQGLQFLIQYYNGEERAKGNILERFSAQQFPDLHSELNLSSLELGDSALYFCASSPRREGSNEQFFGPGTRLTVL.

The rearrangement joins TRBV7-9 to TRBJ2-5, with 10 bases fitting TRBD2. Germline-derived CDR1 and CDR2 are SEHNR and FQNEAQ (reference sequence). The CDR3 is made up of 17 amino acids. With 0 bases clipped from V and 4 bases from J, the junction kept 8 bases outside the gene matches. The CDR3 loop is CASSLAASGSFRETQYF. CDR3 bases: TGTGCCAGCAGCTTAGCGGCTAGCGGGAGTTTCAGAGAGACCCAGTACTTC.

This clone was seen once. V usage is TRBV4-1 and J usage is TRBJ2-7; 12 positions agree with TRBD2. The CDR3 loop spans 16 amino acids. Germline V lookup: CDR1 MGHRA, CDR2 YSYEKL. The J segment lost 0 bases and the V segment lost 4 bases, leaving 4 bases of the junction unmatched. CDR3 nucleotide sequence: TGCGCCAGCAGCCTATCGACTAGCGGGAGCTCCTACGAGCAGTACTTC. Protein product: CASSLSTSGSSYEQYF.

The chain joins TRBV6-1 to TRBJ1-1; D is undetermined. This CDR3 has 12 amino acids. Trimming cost V 5 bases and J 1 base, with 5 bases left between them. The V gene's germline CDR1 is MNHNS and CDR2 SASEGT. The CDR3 loop reads CASSWQNTEAFF. The CDR3, as DNA: TGTGCCAGCAGTTGGCAGAACACTGAAGCTTTCTTT.

The chain joins TRBV2 to TRBJ2-7, with a tentative D call TRBD2 (6 bases). Deletions cut 6 bases from V and 7 bases from J, with 13 bases between. The CDR3 length is 12 residues. Germline-derived CDR1 and CDR2 are SNHLY and FYNNEI. The DNA for the CDR3 is TGTGCCAGCAGCCCCATCCGGGGGGAGCAGTACTTC. Its translation is CASSPIRGEQYF.

V is TRBV6-1 and J is TRBJ1-1; perhaps TRBD1 as D (5 bases). The germline V and J ends were trimmed by 6 bases and 4 bases, with 12 bases remaining between them. This CDR3 has 13 residues. Germline V CDR1 and CDR2: MNHNS, SASEGT. The CDR3 loop reads CASREDGGTEAFF. The CDR3 DNA sequence: TGTGCCAGCAGGGAGGACGGGGGCACTGAAGCTTTCTTT.

The chain joins TRBV6-4 to TRBJ2-3; the match to TRBD2 covers 13 bases. Germline loops: CDR1 MRHNA, CDR2 SNTAGT. The CDR3 length is 15 residues. Trimming cost V 6 bases and J 3 bases; bases outside gene matches: 3. In DNA form, the CDR3 reads TGTGCCAGCAGCAGGACTAGCGGGAGTACAGATACGCAGTATTTT. This encodes CASSRTSGSTDTQYF.

The V call is TRBV13, the J call TRBJ2-7; D may be TRBD1 (5 bases). CDR1 and CDR2 (germline): PRHDT, FYEKMQ (reference sequence). The V and J ends lost 0 bases and 4 bases respectively, with 13 bases between them. CDR3 length equals 15 residues. The CDR3 DNA follows: TGTGCCAGCAGCTTAGGCCACAGGTACGGGTACGAGCAGTACTTC. This gives the protein CASSLGHRYGYEQYF. Together with reference TRBV13 and TRBJ2-7, the CDR3 gives the full variable domain: AAGVIQSPRHLIKEKRETATLKCYPIPRHDTVYWYQQGPGQDPQFLISFYEKMQSDKGSIPDRFSAQQFSDYHSELNMSSLELGDSALYFCASSLGHRYGYEQYFGPGTRLTVT.

In this sample, this clone turned up many times. V usage is TRBV6-1 and J usage is TRBJ2-3; 12 positions match TRBD2. Germline loops: CDR1 MNHNS, CDR2 SASEGT. The junction had 0 bases not matched to a gene; V was cut back by 4 bases and J by 4 bases. This CDR3 comprises 14 residues. This chain's CDR3 is CASSGLAGADTQYF. In nucleotides, the CDR3 is TGTGCCAGCAGTGGACTAGCGGGAGCAGATACGCAGTATTTT.

This clone has a handful of counts. This chain connects TRBV13 to TRBJ2-1; TRBD2 agrees at 14 bases. V lost 4 bases to trimming and J lost 7 bases; unmatched junction nucleotides: 12. The CDR3 length is 18 residues. Germline V gives CDR1 PRHDT, CDR2 FYEKMQ (reference sequence). The CDR3 here is CASSSPRGLAGERNEQFF. CDR3 bases: TGTGCCAGCAGCTCTCCCAGGGGACTAGCGGGAGAGCGGAATGAGCAGTTCTTC.

The chain uses TRBV27 and TRBJ1-1; D uncertain. In germline, CDR1 is MNHEY, CDR2 SMNVEV (reference sequence). V shed 6 bases and J shed 0 bases, with 20 bases lying between them. This CDR3 has 17 residues. As DNA, the CDR3 is TGTGCCAGCAGCCCCTCGGTCGGGGATATGATGAACACTGAAGCTTTCTTT. Its protein product is CASSPSVGDMMNTEAFF.

This chain uses TRBV14 with TRBJ2-1; 12 bases are a match to TRBD2. Germline lookup yields CDR1 SGHDN and CDR2 FVKESK. The CDR3 extends over 17 amino acids. V lost 4 bases to trimming and J lost 6 bases; unmatched junction nucleotides: 10. The CDR3 nucleotides read TGTGCCAGCAGCCTTTGGCCGGGACTAGCGGGTGTCAATGAGCAGTTCTTC. As protein: CASSLWPGLAGVNEQFF.

The V and J genes are TRBV27 and TRBJ1-2, with 7 bases fitting TRBD1. V was clipped by 4 bases and J by 3 bases; unmatched bases: 8. CDR3 size: 15 residues. The germline gives CDR1 MNHEY, CDR2 SMNVEV (reference sequence). CDR3 residues: CASSSRRDRHYGYTF. CDR3 sequence (DNA): TGTGCCAGCAGTTCCCGCCGGGACAGACACTATGGCTACACCTTC.

The chain has TRBV5-1 and TRBJ1-2; D uncertain. CDR3 length: 14 residues. Germline V gene sequence: CDR1 SGHRS, CDR2 YFSETQ. Trimming removed 0 bases at V and 3 bases at J, with 9 bases between. CDR3 sequence (DNA): TGCGCCAGCAGCTTGGAGCGGGTTGACTATGGCTACACCTTC. This translates into CASSLERVDYGYTF.